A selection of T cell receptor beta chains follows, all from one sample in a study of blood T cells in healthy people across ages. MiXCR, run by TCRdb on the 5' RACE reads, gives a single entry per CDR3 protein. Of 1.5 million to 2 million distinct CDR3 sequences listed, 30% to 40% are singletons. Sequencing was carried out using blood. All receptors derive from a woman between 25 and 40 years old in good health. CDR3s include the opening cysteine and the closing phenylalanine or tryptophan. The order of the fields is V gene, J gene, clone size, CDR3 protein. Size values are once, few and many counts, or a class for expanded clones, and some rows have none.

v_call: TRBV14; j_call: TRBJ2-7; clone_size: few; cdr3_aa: CASSQGDFYEQYF
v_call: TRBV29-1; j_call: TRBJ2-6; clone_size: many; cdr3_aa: CSVDPTGLKEHWANVLTF
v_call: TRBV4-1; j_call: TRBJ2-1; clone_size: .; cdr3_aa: CASSQDPGGTYNEQFF
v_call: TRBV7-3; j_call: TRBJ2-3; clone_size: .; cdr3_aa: CASSLNRGHTDTQYF
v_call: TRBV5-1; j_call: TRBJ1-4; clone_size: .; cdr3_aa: CASSGSTGSATNEKLFF
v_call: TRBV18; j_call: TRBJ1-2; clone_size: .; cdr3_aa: CASSRLTLDYGYTF
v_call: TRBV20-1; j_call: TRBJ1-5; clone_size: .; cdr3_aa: CSAKGAANQPQHF
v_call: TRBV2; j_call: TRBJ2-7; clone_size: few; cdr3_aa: CASRVGGDRATYEQYF
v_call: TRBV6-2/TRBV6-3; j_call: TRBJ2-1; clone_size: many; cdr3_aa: CASRLGQGGLNEQFF
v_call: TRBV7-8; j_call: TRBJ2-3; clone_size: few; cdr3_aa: CASSRSTSGVLDTQYF
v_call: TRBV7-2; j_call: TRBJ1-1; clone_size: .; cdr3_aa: CASSPDRQNTEAFF
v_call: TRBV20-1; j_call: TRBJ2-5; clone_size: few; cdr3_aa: CSAVGGAGQETQYF
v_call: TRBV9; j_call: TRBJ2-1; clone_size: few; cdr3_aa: CASSVAPTGHEQFF
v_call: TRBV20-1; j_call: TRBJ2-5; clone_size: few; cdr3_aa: CSARDTVRREPQETQYF
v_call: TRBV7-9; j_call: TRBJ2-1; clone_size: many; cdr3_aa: CASSPRLERGNEQFF
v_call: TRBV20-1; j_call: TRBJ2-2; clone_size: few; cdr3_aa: CSASASGNTGELFF
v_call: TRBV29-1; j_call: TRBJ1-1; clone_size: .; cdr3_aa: CSAEKGDRGRLNTEAFF
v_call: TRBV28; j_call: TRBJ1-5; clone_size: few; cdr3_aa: CASRPGNQPQHF
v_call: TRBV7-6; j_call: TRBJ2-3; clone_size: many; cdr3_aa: CASSLREGRDTQYF
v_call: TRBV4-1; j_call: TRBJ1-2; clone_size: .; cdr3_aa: CASSSIRRGSNYGYTF
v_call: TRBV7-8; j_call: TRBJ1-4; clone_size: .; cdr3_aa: CASSINGRGGNEKLFF
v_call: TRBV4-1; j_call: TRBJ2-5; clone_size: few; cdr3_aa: CASSLTGGIGQETQYF
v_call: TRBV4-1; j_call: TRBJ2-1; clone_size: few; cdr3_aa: CASSQVLRSRREVPYNEQFF
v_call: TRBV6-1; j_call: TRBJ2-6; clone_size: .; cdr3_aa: CAITIEGTGANVLTF
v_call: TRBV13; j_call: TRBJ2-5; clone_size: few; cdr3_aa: CASSSLGDRVTETQYF
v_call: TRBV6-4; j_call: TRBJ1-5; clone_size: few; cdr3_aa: CASRQRTGANTSSNQPQHF
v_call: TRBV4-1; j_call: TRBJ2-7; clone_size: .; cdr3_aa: CASSQVGDPGTYGQYF
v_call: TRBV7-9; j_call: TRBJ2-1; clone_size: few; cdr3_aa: CASSLAFLAEAHNEQFF
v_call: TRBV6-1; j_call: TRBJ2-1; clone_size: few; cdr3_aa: CASSARGEGSYNEQFF
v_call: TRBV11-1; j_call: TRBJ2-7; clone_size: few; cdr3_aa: CASSPGTGKPPYEQYF
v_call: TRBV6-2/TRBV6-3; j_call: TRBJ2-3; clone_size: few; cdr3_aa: CASTLTRGAGDTQYF
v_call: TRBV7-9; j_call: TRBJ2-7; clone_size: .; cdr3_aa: CASSSPGVLYEQYF
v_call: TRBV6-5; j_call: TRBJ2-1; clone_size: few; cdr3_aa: CASSPRTGSGNEQFF
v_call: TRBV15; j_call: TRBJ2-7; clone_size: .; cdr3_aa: CAASSSGGDYNEQYF
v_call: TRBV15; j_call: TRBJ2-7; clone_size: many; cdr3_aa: CATSTPTSPYEQYF
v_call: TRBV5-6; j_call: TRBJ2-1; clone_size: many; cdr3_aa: CASSSRSTSGYNEQFF
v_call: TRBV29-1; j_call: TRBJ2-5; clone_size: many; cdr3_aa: CSVHRGQQETQYF
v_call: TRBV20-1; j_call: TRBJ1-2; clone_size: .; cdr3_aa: CSARDNRESGYTF
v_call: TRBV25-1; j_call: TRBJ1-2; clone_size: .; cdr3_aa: CASSTGTEGGYTF
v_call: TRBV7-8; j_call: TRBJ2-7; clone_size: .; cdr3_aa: CVSSPFLANAYEQYF
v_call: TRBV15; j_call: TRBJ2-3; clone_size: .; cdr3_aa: CATSRRPDTQYF
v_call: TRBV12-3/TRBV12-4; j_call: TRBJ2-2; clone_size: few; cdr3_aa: CASSLIGTGELFF
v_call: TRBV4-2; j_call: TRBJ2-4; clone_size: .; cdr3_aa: CASSQDREGVAAAKNIQYF
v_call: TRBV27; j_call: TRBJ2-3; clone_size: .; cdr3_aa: CASKPSGGGTDTQYF
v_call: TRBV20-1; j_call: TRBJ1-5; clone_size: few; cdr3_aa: CSASREDQPQHF
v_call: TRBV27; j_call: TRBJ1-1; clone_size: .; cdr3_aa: CASGPRTEAFF
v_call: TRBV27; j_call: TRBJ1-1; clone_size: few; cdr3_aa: CASSLGLGNTEAFF
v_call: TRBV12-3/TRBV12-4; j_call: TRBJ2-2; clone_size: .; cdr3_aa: CASSFLAGTTGELFF
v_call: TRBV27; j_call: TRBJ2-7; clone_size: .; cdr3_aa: CASSVGGRGNEQYF
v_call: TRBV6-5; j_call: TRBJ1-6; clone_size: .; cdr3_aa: CASSDRDRDTPLHF
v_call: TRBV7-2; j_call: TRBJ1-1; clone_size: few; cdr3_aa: CASSFPRGGGNTEAFF
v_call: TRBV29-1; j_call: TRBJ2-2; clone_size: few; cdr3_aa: CSVEGGTPWGTGELFF
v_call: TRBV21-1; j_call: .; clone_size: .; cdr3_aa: CASSKGTAPTNKSLPSGDYEQYF
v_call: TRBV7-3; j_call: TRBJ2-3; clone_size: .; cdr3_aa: CASSLGPFRTDTQYF
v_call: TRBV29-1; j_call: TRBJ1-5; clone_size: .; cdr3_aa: CSVGDRGHQPQHF
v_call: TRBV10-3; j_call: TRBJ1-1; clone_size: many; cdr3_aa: CAIKLQGETAFF
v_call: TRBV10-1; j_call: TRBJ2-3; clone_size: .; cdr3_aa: CASTSAPTDTQYF
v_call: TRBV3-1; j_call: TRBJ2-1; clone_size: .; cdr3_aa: CASSQDTSGGSSYNEQFF
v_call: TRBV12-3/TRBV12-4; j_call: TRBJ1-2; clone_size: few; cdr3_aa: CASISRDPIGGYTF
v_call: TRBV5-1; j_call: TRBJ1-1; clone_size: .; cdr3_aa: CASSLLADKNTEAFF